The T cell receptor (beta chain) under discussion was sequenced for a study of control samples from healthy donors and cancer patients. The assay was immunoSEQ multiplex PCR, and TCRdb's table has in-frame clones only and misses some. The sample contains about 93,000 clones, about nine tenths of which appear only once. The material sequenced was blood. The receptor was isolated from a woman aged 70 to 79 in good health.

CDR3 loop: CASGVTGLSVAFF. The CDR3 DNA sequence: TGTGCCAGCGGGGTTACGGGACTCTCGGTAGCTTTCTTT. The chain recombines TRBV19 with TRBJ1-1; possible D gene TRBD1, 5 bases. This CDR3 comprises 13 residues. The germline V gene has CDR1 LNHDA and CDR2 SQIVND (reference sequence). V was trimmed by 9 bases and J by 10 bases, leaving 21 bases between them.